The next 30 T cell receptor beta chains were all read from a single sample in a study of patients and donors after allogeneic stem cell transplantation. MiXCR, run by TCRdb on the RT-PCR reads, gives a single entry per CDR3 protein. The sample has hundreds of thousands of distinct CDR3 sequences, roughly 17% seen once. The sample was blood, either unsorted or a sorted T cell fraction (not recorded which). The receptor source for this set is a human donor who was either an allogeneic HSCT recipient or a stem cell or donor lymphocyte infusion donor (not recorded which). It is not recorded whose cells these are; they may come from a transplant donor.

In this sample, this clonotype turned up a few times. J is TRBJ1-2 and V is TRBV11-2; the D gene is possibly TRBD1 (5 bases). Trimming shortened V by 5 bases and J by 2 bases, and 15 bases separated the two germline ends. CDR1 SGHAT and CDR2 FQNNGV come from the germline V gene. The CDR3 has 15 amino acids. This CDR3 reads CASSGGTARNYGYTF. The CDR3 bases are TGTGCCAGCAGCGGAGGGACGGCCCGAAACTATGGCTACACCTTC. Full variable domain (rest looked up from reference TRBV11-2 and TRBJ1-2): EAGVAQSPRYKIIEKRQSVAFWCNPISGHATLYWYQQILGQGPKLLIQFQNNGVVDDSQLPKDRFSAERLKGVDSTLKIQPAKLEDSAVYLCASSGGTARNYGYTFGSGTRLTVV.

In this sample, this clonotype turned up a few times. V gene TRBV29-1 combines with J gene TRBJ2-7; 10 bases match TRBD1. Germline-derived CDR1 and CDR2 are SQVTM and ANQGSEA. V shed 7 bases, J shed 0 bases, and the junction held 9 bases outside the gene matches. This CDR3 comprises 15 residues. CDR3 protein: CSGFGTGAHSYEQYF. CDR3 DNA: TGCAGCGGATTTGGGACAGGGGCCCACTCCTACGAGCAGTACTTC.

The rearrangement links TRBV5-1 to TRBJ1-2; D uncertain. The CDR3 is 16 residues long. Trimming removed 3 bases from V and 4 bases from J, with 19 bases in between. Germline V CDR1 and CDR2: SGHRS, YFSETQ. The CDR3 nucleotides read TGCGCCAGCAGCTACGGGATAATCACTGTAAGCTATGGCTACACCTTC. Its translation: CASSYGIITVSYGYTF.

The chain links TRBV6-5 to TRBJ1-6; possibly TRBD1 for D (6 bases). The CDR3 runs to 15 residues. Germline CDR1 reads MNHEY; CDR2 reads SVGAGI. V lost 3 bases and J lost 6, with 12 bases in between. CDR3 nucleotide sequence: TGTGCCAGCAGTTATGGGGGGCGGAGTAATTCACCCCTCCACTTT. This translates into CASSYGGRSNSPLHF.

This clonotype has just a few counts. This chain connects TRBV20-1 to TRBJ1-5; D possibly corresponds to TRBD1 (5 bases). The CDR3 sequence is 13 residues long. V lost 6 bases and J 6 bases, leaving 15 bases between the germline ends. Germline V CDR1 and CDR2: DFQATT, SNEGSKA (reference sequence). This CDR3 is CSAKGHIAQPQHF. CDR3 DNA sequence: TGCAGTGCCAAAGGACATATTGCTCAGCCCCAGCATTTT.

In its sample, this clonotype was seen a few times. The J gene is TRBJ1-4, the V gene TRBV3-1; D unresolved. CDR1 and CDR2 from the germline V gene are LGHDT and YNNKEL (reference sequence). The CDR3 extends over 11 amino acids. With 3 bases removed from V and 8 bases from J, the gap between germline ends came to 4 bases. The CDR3 reads CASSHTEKLFF. The CDR3 region has the DNA TGTGCCAGCAGCCACACCGAAAAACTGTTTTTT.

This clonotype has a handful of counts. V usage is TRBV28 and J usage is TRBJ2-3, with 7 nucleotides matching TRBD2. The V segment lost 7 bases and the J segment 0 bases; nucleotides outside the gene matches: 10. Germline CDR1 is MDHEN and CDR2 is SYDVKM. The CDR3 covers 16 residues. CDR3 residues: CASTSLLAESTDTQYF. The CDR3 DNA is TGTGCCAGCACCTCCCTCCTAGCGGAGAGCACAGATACGCAGTATTTT.

This clonotype was observed a handful of times. The rearrangement uses TRBV6-2 or TRBV6-3 and TRBJ1-5; 7 positions agree with TRBD1. J lost 3 bases, V lost 6 bases, and 5 bases had no gene match. The V gene's germline CDR1 is MNHEY and CDR2 SVGEGT. This CDR3 comprises 14 residues. CDR3 nucleotide sequence: TGTGCCAGCAGGCAACAGGGGTACAATCAGCCCCAGCATTTT. Its translation is CASRQQGYNQPQHF.

This clonotype was detected ten times or more. The chain couples TRBV10-3 to TRBJ2-3; TRBD2 matches at 9 bases. The germline V gene encodes CDR1 ENHRY and CDR2 SYGVKD. The trim removed 4 bases at V and 6 bases at J, leaving 11 bases unmatched. The length of the CDR3 is 16 residues. The CDR3 is CAISAASGAFGDTQYF. DNA for the CDR3: TGTGCCATCAGTGCGGCTAGCGGGGCCTTTGGGGATACGCAGTATTTT.

The chain joins TRBV27 to TRBJ2-1; 7 nucleotides align to TRBD2. Germline V CDR1 and CDR2: MNHEY, SMNVEV (reference sequence). Trimming took 0 bases from V and 2 from J; bases not matched to a gene: 4. This CDR3 has 16 residues. CDR3 amino acids: CASSLSAGETYNEQFF. CDR3 DNA: TGTGCCAGCAGTTTATCTGCGGGAGAAACCTACAATGAGCAGTTCTTC.

This clonotype was picked up many times. V and J are TRBV12-3 or TRBV12-4 and TRBJ2-1; TRBD2 matches 8 bases. After removal of 4 bases from V and 2 bases from J, the junction contained 4 bases not matched to a gene. The CDR3 has 15 amino acids. CDR3 DNA sequence: TGTGCCAGCAGTTCTCGGGGGGGCCCCTACAATGAGCAGTTCTTC. It is translated as CASSSRGGPYNEQFF.

In its sample, this clonotype was seen a few times. The chain couples TRBV6-1 to TRBJ1-3; weak D call: TRBD1 (5 bases). This CDR3 is built from 14 residues. Germline V gene data show CDR1 as MNHNS and CDR2 as SASEGT. The V end lost 5 bases, the J end lost 4 bases, and 12 bases lay between the germline ends. The CDR3 region has the DNA TGTGCCAGCAGTCAGACGAGGGGCGGAAACACCATATATTTT. Translated: CASSQTRGGNTIYF.

This clonotype was recorded a few times. This chain uses TRBV20-1 with TRBJ2-5, with 7 bases that match TRBD1. V shed 5 bases, J shed 4 bases, and the junction held 7 bases outside the gene matches. Germline V gene sequence: CDR1 DFQATT, CDR2 SNEGSKA (reference sequence). This CDR3 region has 13 residues. This chain's CDR3 is CSAPAQGVETQYF. The CDR3 coding sequence is TGCAGTGCTCCCGCCCAGGGGGTAGAGACCCAGTACTTC.

This clonotype was detected a few times. The chain employs TRBV27 and TRBJ1-2; no firm D call. Per germline, CDR1 MNHEY and CDR2 SMNVEV (reference sequence). The CDR3 extends over 16 amino acids. Trimming took 3 bases from V and 0 from J, leaving 14 bases between them. The CDR3 DNA is TGTGCCAGCAGTTTCTTCCGGAGAGCTACTAACTATGGCTACACCTTC. This codes for CASSFFRRATNYGYTF.

The chain combines TRBV20-1 with TRBJ1-1; D is unresolved. CDR1 and CDR2 (germline): DFQATT, SNEGSKA (reference sequence). CDR3 size: 14 residues. Trimming removed 5 bases at V and 3 bases at J, with 16 bases between. CDR3 loop: CSAGPRIRDTEAFF. The CDR3 region has the DNA TGCAGTGCTGGTCCGAGGATTAGGGACACTGAAGCTTTCTTT.

This clonotype was recorded many times. The chain uses TRBV29-1 and TRBJ2-5; D ambiguous. Trimming cost V 4 bases and J 5 bases, with 20 bases left between them. Germline assignment: CDR1 SQVTM and CDR2 ANQGSEA. This CDR3 spans 15 amino acids. The CDR3 DNA follows: TGCAGCGTTGTCTCATACGGGTCGTTGGGGGAGACCCAGTACTTC. Amino acid sequence: CSVVSYGSLGETQYF.

This clonotype has just a few counts. This sequence joins TRBV6-5 and TRBJ2-4; D unclear. Germline V gene data show CDR1 as MNHEY and CDR2 as SVGAGI. V was clipped by 3 bases and J by 4 bases, with 16 bases between them. CDR3 length equals 16 residues. The DNA for the CDR3 is TGTGCCAGCAGTTATAACCCCGGGCCAACAAAAAACATTCAGTACTTC. Protein: CASSYNPGPTKNIQYF.

In the case of this clonotype: The CDR3 does not end in the conserved phenylalanine or tryptophan, so this is likely a read error. The gene calls are TRBV24-1 and TRBJ1-2; D ambiguous. CDR3 length equals 12 residues. Trimming took off 7 bases at V and 3 bases at J, with 8 bases between the two ends. Germline CDR1 and CDR2: KGHDR and SFDVKD. CDR3 region: CATSYRDYGYTI. CDR3 DNA: TGTGCCACCAGCTACCGAGACTATGGCTACACCATC.

The chain joins TRBV5-4 to TRBJ1-1; D remains ambiguous. V lost 3 bases and J 0 bases, leaving 12 bases between the germline ends. This CDR3 region has 15 residues. Germline V gives CDR1 SGHNT, CDR2 YYREEE (reference sequence). DNA of the CDR3: TGTGCCAGCAGCTCCACGGCGGTAATGAACACTGAAGCTTTCTTT. It yields the protein CASSSTAVMNTEAFF.

V gene TRBV14 combines with J gene TRBJ2-3; 7 bases agree with TRBD1. Germline V CDR1 and CDR2: SGHDN, FVKESK. Trimming removed 3 bases from V and 8 bases from J; junction bases left unmatched: 11. The CDR3 contains 15 residues. CDR3 bases: TGTGCCAGCAGCCAGGGGGACAGTCGCCCTTTTACGCAGTATTTT. This gives the protein CASSQGDSRPFTQYF.

V is TRBV5-1 and J is TRBJ2-7, with 8 bases matching TRBD1. The germline V gene encodes CDR1 SGHRS and CDR2 YFSETQ. Germline trimming cut 5 bases from V and 1 base from J; bases unmatched to any gene: 8. The CDR3 consists of 15 residues. CDR3 nucleotide sequence: TGCGCCAGCAGGACCTCGGGACAGGCTTCCTACGAGCAGTACTTC. This gives the protein CASRTSGQASYEQYF.

In this sample, this clonotype turned up a few times. This rearrangement joins TRBV12-3 or TRBV12-4 to TRBJ1-5, with a possible D match to TRBD1 (5 bases). This CDR3 contains 15 residues. V was cut by 5 bases and J by 4 bases, with 15 bases left in between. As DNA, the CDR3 is TGTGCCAGCAGTACAAGAGAAGGGGTGAATCAGCCCCAGCATTTT. Encoded protein: CASSTREGVNQPQHF.

The chain combines TRBV27 with TRBJ2-7, with 9 bases identical to TRBD2. Germline CDR1 MNHEY, CDR2 SMNVEV (reference sequence). Germline trimming cut 3 bases from V and 0 bases from J; bases unmatched to any gene: 6. The CDR3 runs 16 residues. In nucleotides, the CDR3 is TGTGCCAGCAGTTTCAGCGGACTAGCGAGCTCCTACGAGCAGTACTTC. Amino acid sequence: CASSFSGLASSYEQYF.

This clonotype was counted between two and nine times. The gene calls are TRBV6-2 or TRBV6-3 and TRBJ2-7; TRBD2 aligns across 7 bases. The CDR3 has 15 amino acids. V was clipped by 6 bases and J by 0 bases; unmatched bases: 8. CDR1 is MNHEY and CDR2 is SVGEGT in the germline V gene. The CDR3 DNA sequence: TGTGCCAGCAGCGCCCCGGGGAGGGGCTCCTACGAGCAGTACTTC. Amino acid sequence: CASSAPGRGSYEQYF.

This sequence joins TRBV7-6 and TRBJ2-2; perhaps TRBD1 as D (6 bases). The CDR3 spans 16 residues. Trimming cost V 5 bases and J 6 bases, with 19 bases left between them. CDR1 SGHVS and CDR2 FNYEAQ come from the germline V gene. This CDR3 reads CASSQIEGVIAGELFF. The CDR3 DNA reads TGTGCCAGCAGCCAAATCGAGGGGGTGATTGCCGGGGAGCTGTTTTTT.

The V and J genes are TRBV5-4 and TRBJ1-2; 9 bases are shared with TRBD1. CDR1 is SGHNT, CDR2 YYREEE, per germline (reference sequence). The CDR3 covers 14 residues. The ends lost 5 bases at V and 4 bases at J; junction bases unmatched: 6. CDR3 bases: TGTGCCAGCAGAGTGGGGACAGGGAGCTATGGCTACACCTTC. Translation: CASRVGTGSYGYTF. Full variable domain (remainder filled in from reference TRBV5-4 and TRBJ1-2): ETGVTQSPTHLIKTRGQQVTLRCSSQSGHNTVSWYQQALGQGPQFIFQYYREEENGRGNFPPRFSGLQFPNYSSELNVNALELDDSALYLCASRVGTGSYGYTFGSGTRLTVV.

Only a few counts were recorded for this clonotype. The chain joins TRBV20-1 to TRBJ2-5, with TRBD1 matching 9 bases. Germline assignment: CDR1 DFQATT and CDR2 SNEGSKA (reference sequence). The CDR3 is made up of 14 amino acids. Losses at the gene ends were 5 bases for V and 5 bases for J; bases not matched to a gene: 9. The CDR3 DNA reads TGCAGTGCTGGCAACAGGGGGCGGTGGGAGACCCAGTACTTC. Amino acids: CSAGNRGRWETQYF.

The chain combines TRBV13 with TRBJ1-4, with 8 nucleotides matching TRBD1. After removal of 5 bases from V and 5 bases from J, the junction contained 13 bases not matched to a gene. This CDR3 contains 17 residues. The germline V gene has CDR1 PRHDT and CDR2 FYEKMQ (reference sequence). The CDR3 sequence is CASSLYVGQGINEKLFF. The CDR3 nucleotides are TGTGCCAGCAGCCTATACGTAGGACAGGGAATAAATGAAAAACTGTTTTTT.

This clonotype was seen ten or more times. The gene calls are TRBV5-1 and TRBJ2-7, with 10 positions matching TRBD2. The CDR3 contains 14 residues. V lost 4 bases and J lost 4; bases outside the gene matches: 5. Germline lookup yields CDR1 SGHRS and CDR2 YFSETQ. CDR3 sequence: CASSQLAGSYEQYF. The CDR3 DNA sequence: TGCGCCAGCAGCCAACTAGCGGGATCTTACGAGCAGTACTTC.

This clonotype was recorded a few times. This chain joins TRBV4-1 and TRBJ2-3; D remains ambiguous. Trimming removed 0 bases from V and 6 bases from J, with 10 bases in between. CDR3 length: 14 residues. The V gene's germline CDR1 is MGHRA and CDR2 YSYEKL. The CDR3 is CASSQDRSEDTQYF. DNA for the CDR3: TGCGCCAGCAGCCAAGATCGAAGTGAGGATACGCAGTATTTT.